These 17 T cell receptor beta chains were all obtained from the same sample, sequenced in a study of persistence of HIV-infected CD4 T cells. Their antigens are not known. Cells were stimulated with CMV-infected fibroblast lysates at roughly 10 ug/mL. Responding CD4+ T cells were sorted by upregulation of both CD40 ligand and CD69. The immunoSEQ assay was version 4, run in survey mode. The method was immunoSEQ multiplex PCR; TCRdb's version includes in-frame clones alone and lacks a portion of them. The sample shows about 5,300 clones, around two thirds of them seen only once. The specimen was CD4+ T cells sorted from PBMCs after approximately 20-hour stimulation, collected from a patient who received antiretroviral therapy. These receptors were collected from an adult man with HIV who was CMV-seropositive.

The CDR3 DNA reads as TGTGCCAGCAGCTTACCCGACGTAGAGACCCAGTACTTC. Translated, it gives CASSLPDVETQYF. The chain links TRBV7-9 to TRBJ2-5, with unresolved D. Deletions cut 2 bases from V and 4 bases from J, with 8 bases between. Per the germline V gene, CDR1 is SEHNR and CDR2 is FQNEAQ (reference sequence). There are 13 residues in the CDR3.

This clone is deemed large. The same CDR3 is also encoded by other DNA sequences in this sample. The chain has TRBV9 and TRBJ2-7; 10 positions agree with TRBD1. The germline V gene encodes CDR1 SGDLS and CDR2 YYNGEE. The junction had 5 bases not matched to a gene; V was cut back by 0 bases and J by 5 bases. The CDR3 is made up of 15 amino acids. This chain's CDR3 is CASSVEGQGRNEQYF. The CDR3 coding sequence is TGTGCCAGCAGCGTAGAGGGACAGGGGAGGAACGAGCAGTACTTC. Filled out from reference TRBV9 and TRBJ2-7, the complete variable domain reads DSGVTQTPKHLITATGQRVTLRCSPRSGDLSVYWYQQSLDQGLQFLIQYYNGEERAKGNILERFSAQQFPDLHSELNLSSLELGDSALYFCASSVEGQGRNEQYFGPGTRLTVT.

The chain recombines TRBV19 with TRBJ2-1, with 10 nucleotides matching TRBD2. Trimming removed 5 bases from V and 5 bases from J; junction bases left unmatched: 9. The V gene's germline CDR1 is LNHDA and CDR2 SQIVND (reference sequence). The CDR3 covers 16 residues. The CDR3 sequence: CASSGGLAVGNNEQFF. CDR3 coding DNA: TGTGCCAGTAGTGGTGGACTAGCGGTCGGCAACAATGAGCAGTTCTTC. The full variable domain, rest sourced from reference TRBV19 and TRBJ2-1, is DGGITQSPKYLFRKEGQNVTLSCEQNLNHDAMYWYRQDPGQGLRLIYYSQIVNDFQKGDIAEGYSVSREKKESFPLTVTSAQKNPTAFYLCASSGGLAVGNNEQFFGPGTRLTVL.

This clone showed up just a few times. Here the CDR3 reads CASSSAGLAGDLTGELFF. CDR3 bases: TGTGCCAGCAGCTCCGCTGGACTAGCGGGGGACCTCACCGGGGAGCTGTTTTTT. The chain joins TRBV7-2 to TRBJ2-2, with TRBD2 matching 13 bases. There are 18 residues in the CDR3. The ends lost 4 bases at V and 4 bases at J; junction bases unmatched: 9. Per germline, CDR1 SGHTA and CDR2 FQGNSA.

V usage is TRBV3-1 (or the pseudogene TRBV3-2) and J usage is TRBJ1-2; D uncertain. There are 13 residues in the CDR3. Trimming shortened V by 0 bases and J by 8 bases, and 10 bases separated the two germline ends. CDR1 is LGHDT, CDR2 YNNKEL, per germline (reference sequence). This CDR3 is CASSQDLASGYTF. CDR3 coding DNA: TGTGCCAGCAGCCAAGATCTAGCATCGGGCTACACCTTC.

V gene TRBV4-3 combines with J gene TRBJ2-7, with D uncertain. CDR3 size: 14 residues. V lost 1 base to trimming and J lost 0 bases, with 7 bases between them. The V gene's germline CDR1 is LGHNA and CDR2 YSLEER. The CDR3 DNA is TGCGCCAGCAGCCAAGCGGCCTTCTCCTACGAGCAGTACTTC. This codes for CASSQAAFSYEQYF.

This clone appeared a single time. J is TRBJ1-5 and V is TRBV29-1; tentative D call: TRBD1 (6 bases). V gave up 5 bases and J gave up 2 bases, with 10 bases separating them. CDR1 is SQVTM, CDR2 ANQGSEA, per germline. This CDR3 contains 13 residues. CDR3 sequence: CSVSDSGNQPQHF. The DNA for the CDR3 is TGCAGCGTTTCGGACAGCGGCAATCAGCCCCAGCATTTT. Full variable domain (rest looked up from reference TRBV29-1 and TRBJ1-5): SAVISQKPSRDICQRGTSLTIQCQVDSQVTMMFWYRQQPGQSLTLIATANQGSEATYESGFVIDKFPISRPNLTFSTLTVSNMSPEDSSIYLCSVSDSGNQPQHFGDGTRLSIL.

Sample share makes this clone medium-sized. The chain couples TRBV28 to TRBJ2-7; D remains unclear. CDR3 size: 11 residues. The germline V and J ends were trimmed by 2 bases and 3 bases, with 2 bases remaining between them. CDR1 is MDHEN, CDR2 SYDVKM, per germline. The CDR3 here is CASSLRYEQYF. The CDR3 DNA reads as TGTGCCAGCAGTTTACGCTACGAGCAGTACTTC.

The chain links TRBV4-3 to TRBJ2-4, with 9 bases identical to TRBD2. CDR1 is LGHNA and CDR2 is YSLEER in the germline V gene. Losses at the gene ends were 3 bases for V and 4 bases for J; bases not matched to a gene: 1. CDR3 length: 14 residues. The CDR3 sequence: CASSQAGGKNIQYF. CDR3 coding DNA: TGCGCCAGCAGCCAGGCGGGGGGGAAAAACATTCAGTACTTC.

The rearrangement joins TRBV7-8 to TRBJ2-2; D remains ambiguous. This CDR3 spans 13 amino acids. V lost 5 bases, J lost 2 bases, and 6 bases lay in between. Germline V gene data show CDR1 as SGHVS and CDR2 as FQNEAQ. The CDR3 loop is CASSGSNTGELFF. The CDR3 nucleotides read TGTGCCAGCAGCGGATCTAACACCGGGGAGCTGTTTTTT.

Only a few counts were recorded for this clone. V and J are TRBV5-5 and TRBJ1-5; the match to TRBD1 covers 7 bases. V gave up 5 bases and J gave up 4 bases; unmatched junction bases: 6. From germline, CDR1 is SGHKS and CDR2 YYEKEE (reference sequence). This CDR3 has 14 residues. The CDR3 here is CASSYDRANQPQHF. As DNA, the CDR3 is TGTGCCAGCAGTTACGACAGGGCGAATCAGCCCCAGCATTTT.

The chain links TRBV5-4 to TRBJ1-2; TRBD1 is a possible D gene (5 bases). V was trimmed by 5 bases and J by 2 bases, leaving 16 bases between them. Germline CDR1 is SGHNT and CDR2 is YYREEE (reference sequence). This CDR3 region has 15 residues. The CDR3 region is CASRLTGAANYGYTF. As DNA, the CDR3 is TGTGCCAGCAGACTGACCGGGGCGGCCAACTATGGCTACACCTTC.

The genes are TRBV5-1 and TRBJ1-2; D is unclear. The V gene's germline CDR1 is SGHRS and CDR2 YFSETQ. Trimming stripped 5 bases from V and 4 bases from J, with 21 bases between. The length of the CDR3 is 16 residues. The CDR3 is CASSDPPGAGGYGYTF. CDR3 DNA: TGCGCCAGCAGTGATCCCCCCGGCGCCGGTGGCTATGGCTACACCTTC.

This clone was seen a handful of times. The V gene is TRBV5-4, the J gene TRBJ2-2, with no clear D. V was clipped by 5 bases and J by 0 bases, with 17 bases between them. Per the germline V gene, CDR1 is SGHNT and CDR2 is YYREEE (reference sequence). CDR3 size: 17 residues. CDR3 bases: TGTGCCAGCAGGCGCCGTCGGACGGATGCGAACACCGGGGAGCTGTTTTTT. Translating it yields CASRRRRTDANTGELFF.

The genes are TRBV30 and TRBJ1-5, with D maybe TRBD1 (6 bases). CDR3 length: 12 amino acids. Germline-derived CDR1 and CDR2 are GTSNPN and SVGIG (reference sequence). Deletions cut 1 base from V and 9 bases from J, with 10 bases between. This chain's CDR3 is CAWSEGGGPQHF. In nucleotides, the CDR3 is TGTGCCTGGAGTGAAGGGGGGGGGCCCCAGCATTTT.

V gene TRBV7-2 combines with J gene TRBJ2-1; 11 bases agree with TRBD2. The CDR3 spans 16 residues. Germline V CDR1 and CDR2: SGHTA, FQGNSA. The trim removed 1 base at V and 8 bases at J, leaving 7 bases unmatched. The CDR3: CASSLEVAGGPDEQFF. CDR3 nucleotide sequence: TGTGCCAGCAGCTTAGAGGTAGCGGGGGGGCCGGATGAGCAGTTCTTC. The entire variable domain, with the rest obtained from reference TRBV7-2 and TRBJ2-1, is as follows: GAGVSQSPSNKVTEKGKDVELRCDPISGHTALYWYRQSLGQGLEFLIYFQGNSAPDKSGLPSDRFSAERTGGSVSTLTIQRTQQEDSAVYLCASSLEVAGGPDEQFFGPGTRLTVL.

The chain joins TRBV5-6 to TRBJ1-6; no firm D call. V lost 0 bases and J 6 bases, leaving 7 bases between the germline ends. Germline CDR1 reads SGHDT; CDR2 reads YYEEEE. This CDR3 has 14 amino acids. In DNA form, the CDR3 reads TGTGCCAGCAGCTTGGGCTCTACTAATTCACCCCTCCACTTT. It yields the protein CASSLGSTNSPLHF.